A single sample gave rise to the 30 T cell receptor beta chains below, sequenced in a study of blood T cells in healthy people across ages. A second PCR, run for roughly 7 to 12 cycles, used a sample-barcoded 5' primer plus a J-beta primer mix. TCRdb called the 5' RACE reads again in MiXCR, with one record for every CDR3 protein. The profile shows hundreds of thousands of distinct CDR3 sequences, approximately 40% of them singletons. Sequences were obtained from blood. These receptor sequences come from a man older than 75 in good health.

The chain recombines TRBV6-2 or TRBV6-3 with TRBJ2-7; D assignment may be TRBD1 or TRBD2 (5 bases each). Looked up from germline, CDR1 is MNHEY and CDR2 is SVGEGT. V shed 6 bases and J shed 12 bases, with 15 bases lying between them. This CDR3 has 11 residues. Here the CDR3 DNA reads TGTGCCAGCAGAGACCTCGGGGCAGGGTACTTC. It specifies CASRDLGAGYF.

This clonotype has just a few counts. The chain joins TRBV6-5 to TRBJ2-1; the D gene could be TRBD1 or TRBD2 (5 bases each). Germline V gene sequence: CDR1 MNHEY, CDR2 SVGAGI. The CDR3 extends over 11 amino acids. V lost 6 bases and J lost 10, with 10 bases in between. CDR3 loop: CASSREGEQFF. CDR3 coding DNA: TGTGCCAGCAGCCGAGAGGGGGAGCAGTTCTTC.

The rearrangement links TRBV4-3 to TRBJ2-2; 7 positions agree with TRBD2. Germline loops: CDR1 LGHNA, CDR2 YSLEER. The CDR3 totals 17 residues. V was clipped by 1 base and J by 3 bases; unmatched bases: 8. CDR3 sequence reads: CASSQGGGFSDTGELFF. The DNA of the CDR3 is TGCGCCAGCAGCCAAGGGGGGGGGTTTTCGGACACCGGGGAGCTGTTTTTT.

The chain joins TRBV20-1 to TRBJ1-2, with TRBD1 as a possible D gene (6 bases). V lost 7 bases and J 2 bases, leaving 14 bases between the germline ends. There are 13 residues in the CDR3. The germline CDR1 and CDR2 sequences are DFQATT and SNEGSKA (reference sequence). The CDR3 sequence is CSGTGGPNYGYTF. CDR3 bases: TGCAGTGGGACGGGGGGCCCCAACTATGGCTACACCTTC.

In this sample, this clonotype turned up many times. The V and J genes are TRBV15 and TRBJ2-5; D remains unclear. In germline, CDR1 is LNHNV, CDR2 YYDKDF (reference sequence). Trimming took off 0 bases at V and 5 bases at J, with 7 bases between the two ends. CDR3 length equals 13 residues. The CDR3 spells CATSRDLTETQYF. The CDR3 DNA reads TGTGCCACCAGCAGAGATCTAACGGAGACCCAGTACTTC.

The chain links TRBV15 to TRBJ2-5; D is undetermined. The V end lost 8 bases, the J end lost 1 base, and 8 bases lay between the germline ends. There are 12 residues in the CDR3. Germline CDR1 reads LNHNV; CDR2 reads YYDKDF (reference sequence). The CDR3 sequence: CATSRSQETQYF. The CDR3 DNA reads as TGTGCCACCTCCAGATCCCAAGAGACCCAGTACTTC. The variable domain in full, completed from reference TRBV15 and TRBJ2-5, reads DAMVIQNPRYQVTQFGKPVTLSCSQTLNHNVMYWYQQKSSQAPKLLFHYYDKDFNNEADTPDNFQSRRPNTSFCFLDIRSPGLGDTAMYLCATSRSQETQYFGPGTRLLVL.

This clonotype came up a few times. The chain has TRBV4-2 and TRBJ2-7; D is undetermined. CDR3 length: 11 amino acids. The germline gives CDR1 LGHNA, CDR2 YNFKEQ. V dropped 0 bases and J dropped 5 bases, with 2 bases sitting between them. CDR3 in DNA: TGTGCCAGCAGCCAAGAACACGAGCAGTACTTC. Translation gives CASSQEHEQYF.

The chain joins TRBV10-3 to TRBJ2-5, with 8 bases that match TRBD1. Trimming at V came to 5 bases and at J to 4 bases, leaving 6 bases not matched to a gene. Germline loops: CDR1 ENHRY, CDR2 SYGVKD. The CDR3 is made up of 14 amino acids. In nucleotides, the CDR3 is TGTGCCATCAGTCAAGGACAGGGTCCAGAGACCCAGTACTTC. Protein: CAISQGQGPETQYF.

This clonotype was counted ten times or more. The chain recombines TRBV28 with TRBJ2-7; D is unresolved. This CDR3 region has 15 residues. Looked up from germline, CDR1 is MDHEN and CDR2 is SYDVKM. V was clipped by 6 bases and J by 3 bases, with 18 bases between them. DNA for the CDR3: TGTGCCAGCAGCTCACCGACCCCTACCCTCTACGAGCAGTACTTC. It codes for CASSSPTPTLYEQYF.

The V gene is TRBV6-5, the J gene TRBJ1-2; TRBD1 is a possible D gene (6 bases). V was clipped by 3 bases and J by 4 bases, with 12 bases between them. CDR1 is MNHEY, CDR2 SVGAGI, per germline. The CDR3 is 14 residues long. In DNA form, the CDR3 reads TGTGCCAGCAGTTATGGGGGGCACGTCTATGGCTACACCTTC. Translated: CASSYGGHVYGYTF.

J is TRBJ1-5 and V is TRBV5-1, with D possibly matching TRBD1 (5 bases). The CDR3 totals 15 residues. Trimming left V 1 base short and J 5 bases short, with 13 bases between. The germline CDR1 and CDR2 sequences are SGHRS and YFSETQ. The CDR3 DNA is TGCGCCAGCAGCTTGAGTGGAGGGGACGATCAGCCCCAGCATTTT. Translation gives CASSLSGGDDQPQHF.

The rearrangement joins TRBV27 to TRBJ2-2, with D perhaps assigned TRBD1 or TRBD2 (7 bases each). V was pared by 4 bases and J by 3 bases, with 9 bases between. The CDR3 sequence is 14 residues long. Germline V gene lookup returns CDR1 MNHEY and CDR2 SMNVEV (reference sequence). CDR3 DNA: TGTGCCAGCAGTTCAGGGGGGGACACCGGGGAGCTGTTTTTT. Residues: CASSSGGDTGELFF.

This clonotype was counted many times. The J gene is TRBJ2-7, the V gene TRBV5-1; 9 positions agree with TRBD1. This CDR3 has 17 amino acids. V gave up 0 bases and J gave up 5 bases; unmatched junction bases: 12. Germline CDR1 SGHRS, CDR2 YFSETQ. The CDR3 coding sequence is TGCGCCAGCAGCTTGGATCCCACGGGACAGGGAGGCGACGAGCAGTACTTC. Translation gives CASSLDPTGQGGDEQYF.

Points on this clonotype: A much larger clone sits a single nucleotide away, making a read error possible. The V call is TRBV29-1, the J call TRBJ1-2; TRBD1 matches at 8 bases. With V trimmed by 0 bases and J by 10 bases, 13 bases remained unmatched. Germline values: CDR1 SQVTM, CDR2 ANQGSEA. There are 15 residues in the CDR3. In DNA, the CDR3 is TGCAGCGTTGAAGATCGGCAGGGGGCGTTTAATGACTACACCTTC. It is translated as CSVEDRQGAFNDYTF.

There are a few counts of this clonotype. The chain recombines TRBV9 with TRBJ1-1; 7 nucleotides match TRBD1. CDR1 and CDR2 from the germline V gene are SGDLS and YYNGEE. This CDR3 has 15 amino acids. The trim removed 4 bases at V and 0 bases at J, leaving 6 bases unmatched. CDR3 DNA: TGTGCCAGCAGCACCCGGGACAGCTTGAACACTGAAGCTTTCTTT. This sequence encodes CASSTRDSLNTEAFF.

This sequence joins TRBV20-1 and TRBJ1-2; TRBD1 might be the D (5 bases). Trimming stripped 5 bases from V and 4 bases from J, with 17 bases between. Germline values: CDR1 DFQATT, CDR2 SNEGSKA (reference sequence). The length of the CDR3 is 14 residues. The CDR3: CSAARGELGYGYTF. DNA for the CDR3: TGCAGTGCTGCTAGGGGCGAATTGGGCTATGGCTACACCTTC.

Only a few counts were recorded for this clonotype. The rearrangement links TRBV7-2 to TRBJ2-1, with 10 bases identical to TRBD1. The germline CDR1 and CDR2 sequences are SGHTA and FQGNSA. The CDR3 contains 20 residues. With 3 bases clipped from V and 0 bases from J, the junction kept 14 bases outside the gene matches. The CDR3 DNA sequence: TGTGCCAGCAGCTTTAAAGCCACCCGACAGGGGGCGTTCTCCTACAATGAGCAGTTCTTC. It codes for CASSFKATRQGAFSYNEQFF. The full variable domain, with the rest looked up from reference TRBV7-2 and TRBJ2-1, is GAGVSQSPSNKVTEKGKDVELRCDPISGHTALYWYRQSLGQGLEFLIYFQGNSAPDKSGLPSDRFSAERTGGSVSTLTIQRTQQEDSAVYLCASSFKATRQGAFSYNEQFFGPGTRLTVL.

This clonotype has more than one count but fewer than ten. The chain joins TRBV20-1 to TRBJ2-7, with 7 bases matching TRBD2. The CDR3 contains 15 residues. V shed 6 bases and J 2 bases; nucleotides not matched to a gene: 13. Germline CDR1 DFQATT, CDR2 SNEGSKA (reference sequence). The CDR3: CSAQRSSGLTYEQYF. The CDR3, as DNA: TGCAGTGCGCAGAGGAGTAGCGGGTTAACCTACGAGCAGTACTTC.

This chain links TRBV9 with TRBJ2-5; D may match TRBD1 or TRBD2 (5 bases each). The tail of the sequence fits TRBJ2-7 better, so the J call may be wrong. CDR3 length equals 13 residues. In germline, CDR1 is SGDLS, CDR2 YYNGEE. CDR3 protein: CASSVGWGYEQYF. Here the CDR3 DNA reads TGTGCCAGCAGCGTTGGTTGGGGGTACGAGCAGTACTTC.

The sample holds a few counts of this clonotype. V gene TRBV20-1 combines with J gene TRBJ1-1; D ambiguous. Germline V CDR1 and CDR2: DFQATT, SNEGSKA (reference sequence). CDR3 length: 14 residues. Deletions cut 3 bases from V and 1 base from J, with 12 bases between. This chain's CDR3 is CSARVRFGNTEAFF. CDR3 DNA: TGCAGTGCTAGGGTCAGATTCGGGAACACTGAAGCTTTCTTT.

The genes are TRBV29-1 and TRBJ1-6; D is undetermined. The germline V gene encodes CDR1 SQVTM and CDR2 ANQGSEA. This CDR3 is built from 13 residues. V lost 5 bases and J 7 bases, leaving 12 bases between the germline ends. This CDR3 reads CSVSRERNSPLHF. The CDR3 DNA reads as TGCAGCGTTTCTAGGGAAAGGAATTCACCCCTCCACTTT.

This chain uses TRBV7-2 with TRBJ2-5, with TRBD1 matching over 7 bases. The V and J ends lost 5 bases and 4 bases, in that order; junction bases with no gene match: 7. The CDR3 runs 14 residues. Germline loops: CDR1 SGHTA, CDR2 FQGNSA. Here the CDR3 reads CASSPDRVRETQYF. The CDR3 DNA follows: TGTGCCAGCAGCCCCGACAGGGTCCGAGAGACCCAGTACTTC.

This clonotype showed up many times. This sequence joins TRBV18 and TRBJ2-1, with D perhaps given as TRBD1 or TRBD2 (5 bases each). V was pared by 2 bases and J by 2 bases, with 13 bases between. In germline, CDR1 is KGHSH, CDR2 LQKENI. The CDR3 runs 16 residues. The CDR3 is CASSPRTGGTYNEQFF. In nucleotides, the CDR3 is TGTGCCAGCTCACCAAGAACAGGAGGAACCTACAATGAGCAGTTCTTC.

The table lists this clonotype with a count of one. This rearrangement joins TRBV11-2 to TRBJ2-5; 7 nucleotides agree with TRBD2. Unmatched junction bases numbered 22, after V lost 1 base and J lost 11 bases. The V gene's germline CDR1 is SGHAT and CDR2 FQNNGV. This CDR3 region has 18 residues. DNA of the CDR3: TGTGCCAGCAGCTTAGGCAGGGAAAGTGGCGGGAGAAGCAATGAGCAGTACTTC. It yields the protein CASSLGRESGGRSNEQYF. Variable domain in full (rest from reference TRBV11-2 and TRBJ2-5): EAGVAQSPRYKIIEKRQSVAFWCNPISGHATLYWYQQILGQGPKLLIQFQNNGVVDDSQLPKDRFSAERLKGVDSTLKIQPAKLEDSAVYLCASSLGRESGGRSNEQYFGPGTRLLVL.

The chain couples TRBV6-2 or TRBV6-3 to TRBJ1-2; tentatively, D is TRBD1 (6 bases). The CDR3 has 15 residues. Trimming removed 5 bases at V and 2 bases at J, with 15 bases between. Germline V gives CDR1 MNHEY, CDR2 SVGEGT. CDR3 residues: CASSSPGGENYGYTF. The CDR3, as DNA: TGTGCCAGCAGTAGCCCGGGGGGCGAGAACTATGGCTACACCTTC.

In this sample, this clonotype turned up a few times. CDR3 bases: TGTGCCAGCAGTTTGGGAAGGGCTAGCGGGAGGGAGACCCAGTACTTC. As protein: CASSLGRASGRETQYF. The genes are TRBV27 and TRBJ2-5, with 11 bases aligning to TRBD2. Germline loops: CDR1 MNHEY, CDR2 SMNVEV (reference sequence). The CDR3 consists of 16 residues. V dropped 3 bases and J dropped 5; count of bases not matched to a gene: 8.

The rearrangement uses TRBV18 and TRBJ2-4; D is perhaps TRBD2 (5 bases). The germline V gene has CDR1 KGHSH and CDR2 LQKENI. V was cut by 3 bases and J by 8 bases, with 8 bases left in between. The CDR3 loop spans 12 amino acids. The CDR3 nucleotides are TGTGCCAGCTCACCTCAGGAGGACATTCAGTACTTC. Encoded protein: CASSPQEDIQYF.

This clonotype was found a few times. The V and J genes are TRBV4-1 and TRBJ1-6, with 8 bases fitting TRBD1. J lost 9 bases, V lost 4 bases, and 8 bases had no gene match. Germline values: CDR1 MGHRA, CDR2 YSYEKL. CDR3 length: 15 amino acids. The chain's CDR3 is CASSPATGEGSPLHF. DNA for the CDR3: TGCGCCAGCAGCCCCGCGACAGGGGAGGGTTCACCCCTCCACTTT.

This clonotype showed up many times. V is TRBV20-1 and J is TRBJ1-5, with 10 bases fitting TRBD1. V shed 0 bases and J 5 bases; nucleotides not matched to a gene: 4. Per germline, CDR1 DFQATT and CDR2 SNEGSKA (reference sequence). The CDR3 loop spans 15 amino acids. CDR3 sequence (DNA): TGCAGTGCTAGAGAGCCCGGGACAGGGGATCAGCCCCAGCATTTT. Residues: CSAREPGTGDQPQHF.

Only a few counts were recorded for this clonotype. The chain links TRBV18 to TRBJ2-5; unclear D gene. The length of the CDR3 is 11 residues. Looked up from germline, CDR1 is KGHSH and CDR2 is LQKENI. Trimming pared 2 bases from V and 11 bases from J, leaving 9 bases between. In DNA, the CDR3 is TGTGCCAGCTCACCAGAAGGCCAGCAGTACTTC. Residues: CASSPEGQQYF. Looking up the rest from reference TRBV18 and TRBJ2-5 gives the full variable domain: NAGVMQNPRHLVRRRGQEARLRCSPMKGHSHVYWYRQLPEEGLKFMVYLQKENIIDESGMPKERFSAEFPKEGPSILRIQQVVRGDSAAYFCASSPEGQQYFGPGTRLLVL.